The T cell receptor (beta chain) under discussion was sequenced for a study of control samples from healthy donors and cancer patients. Libraries were prepared by immunoSEQ multiplex PCR; TCRdb keeps only in-frame clonotypes and omits some of them. In the table there are more than 95,000 clones, 80% to 90% of which are singletons. Trimming cost V 4 bases and J 7 bases; bases outside gene matches: 9. The CDR3 has 17 amino acids. The V gene's germline CDR1 is SNHLY and CDR2 FYNNEI. The chain combines TRBV2 with TRBJ2-1, with 14 bases lining up with TRBD2. The receptor was isolated from a woman aged 50 to 60 with colorectal cancer. The specimen sequenced was PBMCs. The CDR3 DNA is TGTGCCAGCAGTGGTGGGACTAGCGGGGGCCCGGGGAATGAGCAGTTCTTC. Protein product: CASSGGTSGGPGNEQFF.